The 18 T cell receptor beta chains below were found in one sample sequenced in a study of T cells in Graves' hyperthyroidism and ophthalmopathy. Amplified TCR beta CDR3 regions came from RNA transcripts. The HTBI set primed first-round TCR CDR3 RT-PCR. One entry per CDR3 protein results from TCRdb running MiXCR on the multiplex PCR reads. The sample records some 510,000 distinct CDR3 sequences, under 25% being singletons. The sequencing input was blood. The source is a man between 18 and 35 years old with Graves' hyperthyroidism.

A few counts support this clonotype. The junction departs from the called germline gene at one end, perhaps through a read error. This chain joins TRBV6-2 or TRBV6-3 and TRBJ1-2; D unresolved. The CDR3 is made up of 12 amino acids. Germline loops: CDR1 MNHEY, CDR2 SVGEGT. In DNA form, the CDR3 reads TGTGCCACCGAGGTAGGGTTGGATGGTTACACCTTC. Translating it yields CATEVGLDGYTF.

This clonotype came up a few times. The chain uses TRBV7-9 and TRBJ2-7; D may correspond to TRBD1 or TRBD2 (5 bases each). Trimming cost V 5 bases and J 4 bases, with 15 bases left between them. The CDR3 is made up of 14 amino acids. Germline assignment: CDR1 SEHNR and CDR2 FQNEAQ (reference sequence). The DNA for the CDR3 is TGTGCCAGCAGCGTAACGGGACGAGGGTACGAGCAGTACTTC. Amino acids: CASSVTGRGYEQYF.

V gene TRBV7-8 combines with J gene TRBJ1-5, with D possibly being TRBD1 (6 bases). The CDR3 loop spans 14 amino acids. Germline CDR1 SGHVS, CDR2 FQNEAQ. With 3 bases removed from V and 3 bases from J, the gap between germline ends came to 9 bases. The CDR3 here is CASSFAGANQPQHF. The CDR3 DNA reads TGTGCCAGCAGCTTTGCGGGGGCCAATCAGCCCCAGCATTTT.

In this sample, this clonotype turned up many times. This chain connects TRBV12-3 or TRBV12-4 to TRBJ1-1, with D tentatively TRBD1 (5 bases). V shed 4 bases and J shed 1 base, with 19 bases lying between them. The CDR3 loop spans 17 amino acids. The CDR3 nucleotides read TGTGCCAGCAGTTATTCCGGGGGAGTGGAAGCGAACACTGAAGCTTTCTTT. As protein: CASSYSGGVEANTEAFF.

This clonotype has ten or more counts. This sequence joins TRBV11-1 and TRBJ1-3; no reliable D call. Deletions cut 2 bases from V and 1 base from J, with 12 bases between. Germline V gives CDR1 SGHAT, CDR2 FQDESV (reference sequence). The CDR3 covers 16 residues. The CDR3 reads CASSLLSRGSGNTIYF. In DNA form, the CDR3 reads TGTGCCAGCAGCTTACTCTCACGAGGATCTGGAAACACCATATATTTT.

The J gene is TRBJ2-5, the V gene TRBV14; perhaps TRBD2 as D (5 bases). This CDR3 is 15 amino acids long. Trimming removed 4 bases from V and 0 bases from J, with 12 bases in between. Germline lookup yields CDR1 SGHDN and CDR2 FVKESK. The CDR3 bases are TGTGCCAGCAGCCTCCGGGGTTACTACCAAGAGACCCAGTACTTC. Translation: CASSLRGYYQETQYF.

This chain links TRBV28 with TRBJ2-6; D is unresolved. The CDR3 spans 18 residues. From germline, CDR1 is MDHEN and CDR2 SYDVKM. Deletions cut 4 bases from V and 0 bases from J, with 16 bases between. The CDR3, as DNA: TGTGCCAGCAGTTCCCACTGGGCGCCTAACTCTGGGGCCAACGTCCTGACTTTC. Amino acid sequence: CASSSHWAPNSGANVLTF.

This clonotype has ten or more counts. The chain combines TRBV6-1 with TRBJ1-1, with 11 bases identical to TRBD1. Looked up from germline, CDR1 is MNHNS and CDR2 is SASEGT. The CDR3 length is 14 residues. V shed 6 bases and J 4 bases; nucleotides not matched to a gene: 4. CDR3 in DNA: TGTGCCAGCAGGGACAGGGGGCTTGGCACTGAAGCTTTCTTT. It encodes CASRDRGLGTEAFF.

The chain combines TRBV5-4 with TRBJ2-5; D is possibly TRBD2 (6 bases). Trimming removed 4 bases at V and 3 bases at J, with 16 bases between. The CDR3 contains 15 residues. Looked up from germline, CDR1 is SGHNT and CDR2 is YYREEE (reference sequence). The CDR3 protein is CASSPSGGIEETQYF. CDR3 coding DNA: TGTGCCAGCAGCCCCTCCGGGGGAATAGAAGAGACCCAGTACTTC.

This clonotype was seen more than once but under ten times. The CDR3 sequence is CASSSTPFHGATKTQYF. CDR3 in DNA: TGTGCCAGTAGTAGCACTCCGTTCCACGGGGCCACGAAGACCCAGTACTTC. The chain links TRBV19 to TRBJ2-5, with D tentatively TRBD1 or TRBD2 (5 bases each). Trimming removed 4 bases from V and 6 bases from J, with 24 bases in between. The V gene's germline CDR1 is LNHDA and CDR2 SQIVND (reference sequence). This CDR3 has 17 amino acids. The whole variable domain, filled in from reference TRBV19 and TRBJ2-5, reads DGGITQSPKYLFRKEGQNVTLSCEQNLNHDAMYWYRQDPGQGLRLIYYSQIVNDFQKGDIAEGYSVSREKKESFPLTVTSAQKNPTAFYLCASSSTPFHGATKTQYFGPGTRLLVL.

Points on this clonotype: A much bigger clone sits one base away, suggesting this may be a read error. The chain joins TRBV2 to TRBJ1-1; tentative D call: TRBD1 (5 bases). The CDR3 has 13 residues. Looked up from germline, CDR1 is SNHLY and CDR2 is FYNNEI. V was trimmed by 6 bases and J by 10 bases, leaving 18 bases between them. CDR3 residues: CASSLGSVGGAFF. Here the CDR3 DNA reads TGTGCCAGCAGCCTCGGCTCGGTCGGGGGAGCTTTCTTT.

This clonotype has ten or more counts. The chain uses TRBV6-5 and TRBJ2-5; 8 nucleotides match TRBD1. The CDR3 covers 14 residues. Germline CDR1 reads MNHEY; CDR2 reads SVGAGI. The ends lost 6 bases at V and 4 bases at J; junction bases unmatched: 7. CDR3 in amino acids: CASRSTGGGETQYF. CDR3 in DNA: TGTGCCAGCAGATCAACAGGGGGTGGAGAGACCCAGTACTTC.

The chain uses TRBV27 and TRBJ2-1, with D unclear. Trimming stripped 0 bases from V and 8 bases from J, with 11 bases between. From germline, CDR1 is MNHEY and CDR2 SMNVEV (reference sequence). The CDR3 covers 14 residues. CDR3 sequence reads: CASSLSRLIDEQFF. The CDR3 nucleotides are TGTGCCAGCAGTTTATCCAGACTGATCGATGAGCAGTTCTTC.

Ten or more counts support this clonotype. This rearrangement joins TRBV27 to TRBJ2-6; 9 bases align to TRBD1. V shed 6 bases, J shed 2 bases, and the junction held 8 bases outside the gene matches. Germline V gene data show CDR1 as MNHEY and CDR2 as SMNVEV (reference sequence). The CDR3 consists of 17 residues. In nucleotides, the CDR3 is TGTGCCAGCAGACTGGGACAGGGCAAGACTGGGGCCAACGTCCTGACTTTC. As protein: CASRLGQGKTGANVLTF.

This clonotype was picked up a small number of times. The chain joins TRBV30 to TRBJ1-2; possibly TRBD1 for D (6 bases). The V and J ends lost 3 bases and 7 bases respectively, with 15 bases between them. The CDR3 totals 13 residues. Germline V CDR1 and CDR2: GTSNPN, SVGIG (reference sequence). The CDR3, as DNA: TGTGCCTGGAGCTTAACAGGGATAGCTGGCTACACCTTC. It specifies CAWSLTGIAGYTF.

V and J are TRBV12-5 and TRBJ2-7; D gene ambiguous. Germline V gene lookup returns CDR1 LGHNT and CDR2 FRNRAP. Deletions cut 1 base from V and 3 bases from J, with 4 bases between. The CDR3 is made up of 12 amino acids. In nucleotides, the CDR3 is TGTGCTAGTGGTTTGGGGAACTACGAGCAGTACTTC. This gives the protein CASGLGNYEQYF.

Remarks on this clonotype: With a much larger clone just one base away, this may be a read error. V and J are TRBV12-3 or TRBV12-4 and TRBJ2-4; D possibly uses TRBD1 or TRBD2 (5 bases each). This CDR3 contains 15 residues. The CDR3 protein is CASSFGTLAKNTQYF. The DNA of the CDR3 is TGTGCCAGCAGTTTTGGGACCTTAGCCAAAAACACTCAGTACTTC.

This clonotype was seen at least ten times. This sequence joins TRBV11-2 and TRBJ2-2; 11 bases match TRBD2. The ends lost 0 bases at V and 7 bases at J; junction bases unmatched: 19. Germline V gene data show CDR1 as SGHAT and CDR2 as FQNNGV. CDR3 length: 21 residues. CDR3 sequence (DNA): TGTGCCAGCAGCTTAGATGATGAAACTTCCTTAGCGGGGGGGCCGAACGGGGAGCTGTTTTTT. As protein: CASSLDDETSLAGGPNGELFF.